This T cell receptor beta chain was identified during a study of blood T cells in healthy people across ages. The use of a sample-barcoded 5' primer and a J-beta primer mix characterized a second PCR of roughly 6 to 11 cycles. TCRdb reprocessed the 5' RACE reads via MiXCR and lists one record per CDR3 protein. The data show 870,000 or so distinct CDR3 sequences, 29% seen once. Every donor gave ten milliliters of peripheral blood. V was cut by 1 base and J by 6 bases, with 12 bases left in between. CDR1 LNHDA and CDR2 SQIVND come from the germline V gene (reference sequence). The CDR3 spans 14 residues.

This TCR was sampled from a woman older than 75 in good health. J is TRBJ1-1 and V is TRBV19, with D possibly TRBD1 on 6 matching bases. The specimen was blood. This CDR3 reads CASSIGRGRAEAFF. CDR3 bases: TGTGCCAGTAGTATAGGAAGGGGGAGAGCTGAAGCTTTCTTT.